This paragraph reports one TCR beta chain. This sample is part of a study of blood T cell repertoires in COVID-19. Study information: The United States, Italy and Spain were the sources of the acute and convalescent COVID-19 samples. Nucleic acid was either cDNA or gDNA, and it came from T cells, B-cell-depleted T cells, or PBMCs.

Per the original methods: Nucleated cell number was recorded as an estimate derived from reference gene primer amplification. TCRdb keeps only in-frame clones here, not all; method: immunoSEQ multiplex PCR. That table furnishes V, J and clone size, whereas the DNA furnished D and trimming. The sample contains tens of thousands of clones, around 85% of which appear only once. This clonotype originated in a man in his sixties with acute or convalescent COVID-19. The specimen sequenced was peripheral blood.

This CDR3 is CASSLGVAGDETQYF. The CDR3, as DNA: TGCGCCAGCAGCTTGGGGGTAGCGGGAGATGAGACCCAGTACTTC. The chain has TRBV5-1 and TRBJ2-5; 9 bases agree with TRBD2. V gave up 0 bases and J gave up 5 bases; unmatched junction bases: 5. The CDR3 has 15 residues. Germline V gene data show CDR1 as SGHRS and CDR2 as YFSETQ. Supplemented by reference TRBV5-1 and TRBJ2-5, the full variable domain reads KAGVTQTPRYLIKTRGQQVTLSCSPISGHRSVSWYQQTPGQGLQFLFEYFSETQRNKGNFPGRFSGRQFSNSRSEMNVSTLELGDSALYLCASSLGVAGDETQYFGPGTRLLVL.